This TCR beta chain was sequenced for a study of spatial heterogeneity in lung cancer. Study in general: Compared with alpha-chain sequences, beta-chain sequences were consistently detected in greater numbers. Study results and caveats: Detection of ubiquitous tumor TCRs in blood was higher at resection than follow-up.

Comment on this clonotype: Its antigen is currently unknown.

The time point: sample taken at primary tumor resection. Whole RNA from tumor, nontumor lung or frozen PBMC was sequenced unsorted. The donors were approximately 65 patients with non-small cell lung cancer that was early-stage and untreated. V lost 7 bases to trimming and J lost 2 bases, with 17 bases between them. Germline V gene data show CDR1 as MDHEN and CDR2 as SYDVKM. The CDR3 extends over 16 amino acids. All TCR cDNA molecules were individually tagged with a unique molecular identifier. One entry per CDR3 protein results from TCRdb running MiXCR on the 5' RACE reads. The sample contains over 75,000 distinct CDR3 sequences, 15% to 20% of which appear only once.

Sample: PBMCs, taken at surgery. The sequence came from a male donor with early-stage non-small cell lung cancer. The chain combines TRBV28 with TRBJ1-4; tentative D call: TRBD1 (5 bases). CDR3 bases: TGTGCCAGCAAGGGGATAGGGAGATCGACTAATGAAAAACTGTTTTTT. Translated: CASKGIGRSTNEKLFF.